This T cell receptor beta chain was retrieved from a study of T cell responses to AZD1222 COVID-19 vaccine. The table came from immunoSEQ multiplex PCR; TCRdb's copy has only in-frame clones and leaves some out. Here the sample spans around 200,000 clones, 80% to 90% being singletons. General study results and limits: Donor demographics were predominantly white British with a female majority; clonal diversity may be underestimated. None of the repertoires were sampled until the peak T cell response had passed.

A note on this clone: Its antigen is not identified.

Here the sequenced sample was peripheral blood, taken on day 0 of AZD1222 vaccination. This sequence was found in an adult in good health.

CDR3 sequence reads: CASSSPDRSTDTQYF. The CDR3 DNA reads TGTGCCAGCAGTTCCCCCGACAGGAGCACAGATACGCAGTATTTT. This sequence joins TRBV27 and TRBJ2-3; D possibly corresponds to TRBD1 (6 bases). Deletions cut 4 bases from V and 0 bases from J, with 11 bases between. CDR1 and CDR2 from the germline V gene are MNHEY and SMNVEV (reference sequence). The CDR3 loop spans 15 amino acids.